The entry below describes one T cell receptor (beta chain). Its specificity is not known. Germline V lookup: CDR1 SGHRS, CDR2 YFSETQ. With 0 bases removed from V and 2 bases from J, the gap between germline ends came to 5 bases. The CDR3 has 14 amino acids. Libraries were prepared by immunoSEQ multiplex PCR; TCRdb keeps only in-frame clonotypes and omits some of them. Here the sample spans roughly 120,000 clones, around 89% being singletons. This sample stems from a study of OX40 agonist ivuxolimab in advanced cancers. Across the whole study: Ivuxolimab, an agonist antibody against OX40 (CD134), was given to patients. Head and neck, renal cell, melanoma or hepatocellular carcinoma were the cancers that dose-escalation patients had. Study-wide results and caveats: There was clonal expansion of CD4+ and CD8+ blood T cells by week 6 at 0.1 to 3.0 mg/kg. Expansion of clones was among the lowest in partial responders at 0.1-3.0 mg/kg.

The TCR originated in an adult with an advanced solid tumor such as melanoma, head and neck, liver or kidney cancer. The sequences come from CD4+ or CD8+ T cells sorted from blood, collected in a trial of the OX40 agonist ivuxolimab. The genes are TRBV5-1 and TRBJ2-2, with D unresolved. The CDR3 loop is CASSLARNTGELFF. The CDR3 DNA sequence: TGCGCCAGCAGCTTGGCGCGTAACACCGGGGAGCTGTTTTTT.